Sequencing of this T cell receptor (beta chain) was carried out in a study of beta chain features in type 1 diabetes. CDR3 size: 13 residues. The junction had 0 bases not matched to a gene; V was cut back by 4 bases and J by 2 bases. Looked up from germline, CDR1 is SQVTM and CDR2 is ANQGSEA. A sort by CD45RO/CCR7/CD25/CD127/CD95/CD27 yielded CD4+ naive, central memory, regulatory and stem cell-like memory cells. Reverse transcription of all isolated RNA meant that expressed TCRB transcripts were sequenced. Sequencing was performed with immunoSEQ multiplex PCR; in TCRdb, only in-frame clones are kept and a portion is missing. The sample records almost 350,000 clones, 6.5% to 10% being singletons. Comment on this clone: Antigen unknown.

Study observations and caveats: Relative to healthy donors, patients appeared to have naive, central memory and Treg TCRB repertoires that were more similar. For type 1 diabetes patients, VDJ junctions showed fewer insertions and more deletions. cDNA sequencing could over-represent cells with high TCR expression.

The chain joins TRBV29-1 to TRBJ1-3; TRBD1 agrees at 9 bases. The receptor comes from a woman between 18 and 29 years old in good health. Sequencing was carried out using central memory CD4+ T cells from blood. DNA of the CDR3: TGCAGCGTTGGACAGGGGGCTGGAAACACCATATATTTT. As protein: CSVGQGAGNTIYF.